This T cell receptor beta chain is drawn from a study of cytomegalovirus exposure and HLA in healthy donors. Study observations and caveats: As was reported, the classifier diagnosed cytomegalovirus status with high specificity and sensitivity. The study reported that TCR beta sequences accurately predicted HLA-A and HLA-B alleles in most subjects.

Turning to this clone: The antigen is not known.

13 Jbeta primers and 60 Vbeta primers were used for the PCR. The protocol was immunoSEQ multiplex PCR, while the TCRdb copy is restricted to in-frame clones and leaves out a portion. Listed are 150,000 to 200,000 clones; 0.7% to 1% falls within the top ten. This CDR3 spans 17 amino acids. Per germline, CDR1 MNHNS and CDR2 SASEGT. Between the trimmed V and J ends, which lost 1 base and 2 bases, there was a span of 12 bases. The chain combines TRBV6-1 with TRBJ2-6, with D perhaps matching TRBD2 (5 bases). The source is a woman between 18 and 29 years old in good health and CMV-seropositive. Sequenced input: PBMCs. The DNA of the CDR3 is TGTGCCAGCAGTGAAGTGGGCACGGGGACTGGGGCCAACGTCCTGACTTTC. This codes for CASSEVGTGTGANVLTF.